The clone carrying this TCR beta chain has a count of ten or more. As yet, its antigen is unknown. This entry belongs to a study of regulatory T cells in long-lasting Graves disease. Study-level background: Newly diagnosed Graves' patients took antithyroid drugs under 3 months.

CDR3 regions were amplified by Arm-PCR using iRepertoire HTBI primers to build TCR beta libraries. Source study methods: Identification across samples found 62 TRBV and fewer than 15 TRBJ segments. TCRdb reanalysed the multiplex PCR reads using MiXCR and keeps one entry per CDR3 protein. The V and J calls, along with clone size, are taken from TCRdb and not from the paper's own processing. In the table there are 370,000 or so distinct CDR3 sequences, around 15% of which are singletons. Regarding the study as a whole: Persistent patients shared more public clonotypes (roughly 2,500) than new patients (about 930).

The ends lost 4 bases at V and 7 bases at J; junction bases unmatched: 5. This CDR3 has 14 amino acids. The V gene's germline CDR1 is SGHRS and CDR2 YFSETQ. Time point: newly diagnosed GD, antithyroid drugs for less than 3 months. RNA isolated from PBMCs was used to make the TCR library. The data also belong to a second study, concerning T cells in Graves' hyperthyroidism and ophthalmopathy. That investigation notes: From stable hyperthyroidism, ophthalmopathy was set apart by a 13 V-J model.

J is TRBJ2-2 and V is TRBV5-1; 9 bases agree with TRBD1. This receptor was identified in a woman younger than 35 with Graves disease. The sequences come from peripheral blood mononuclear cells (PBMCs), collected at new diagnosis, from a patient treated with antithyroid drugs. CDR3 in DNA: TGCGCCAGCAGCGAACAGGGGGCAGGCGGGGAGCTGTTTTTT. This gives the protein CASSEQGAGGELFF.